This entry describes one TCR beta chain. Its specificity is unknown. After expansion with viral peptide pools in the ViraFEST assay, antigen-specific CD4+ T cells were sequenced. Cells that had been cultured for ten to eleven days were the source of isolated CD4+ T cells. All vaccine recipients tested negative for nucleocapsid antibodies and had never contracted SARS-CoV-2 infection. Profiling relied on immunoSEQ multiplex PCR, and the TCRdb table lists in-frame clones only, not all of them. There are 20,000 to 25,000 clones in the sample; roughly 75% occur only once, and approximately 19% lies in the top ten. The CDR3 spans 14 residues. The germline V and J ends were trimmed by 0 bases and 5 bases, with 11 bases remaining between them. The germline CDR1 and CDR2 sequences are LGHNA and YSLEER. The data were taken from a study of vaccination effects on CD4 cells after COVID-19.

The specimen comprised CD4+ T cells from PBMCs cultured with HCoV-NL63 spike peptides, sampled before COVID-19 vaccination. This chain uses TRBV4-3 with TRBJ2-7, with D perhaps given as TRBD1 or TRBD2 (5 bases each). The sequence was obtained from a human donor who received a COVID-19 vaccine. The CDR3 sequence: CASSQDLRGHEQYF. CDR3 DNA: TGCGCCAGCAGCCAAGATCTACGGGGCCACGAGCAGTACTTC.